The clone carrying this T cell receptor beta chain was observed once. Its target is not known. The sample is drawn from a study of cytomegalovirus exposure and HLA in healthy donors. Study-level information: Some 77 million unique TCRs from HLA-typed donors were held in an early release of data. Notes on the study in general: Among donors in an Asian-associated ancestry cluster, a later analysis reportedly found fewer N-insertions than the roughly 610-donor mean.

PCR employed 60 Vbeta and 13 Jbeta primers. This table comes from immunoSEQ multiplex PCR, and its TCRdb copy is limited to in-frame clones, with some not included. This table holds about 110,000 clones, roughly 78% found once. V lost 8 bases and J lost 4, with 15 bases in between. Looked up from germline, CDR1 is SNHLY and CDR2 is FYNNEI. This CDR3 spans 14 amino acids. The sequence derives from a woman in her twenties or thirties in good health and CMV-seronegative. The chain couples TRBV2 to TRBJ2-1, with D perhaps TRBD1 (6 bases). The sequenced sample consisted of PBMCs. The CDR3 nucleotides are TGTGCCAGCCATTCCGGGACATCTTACAATGAGCAGTTCTTC. Translation: CASHSGTSYNEQFF.